This T cell receptor (beta chain) was sequenced for a study of cytomegalovirus exposure and HLA in healthy donors. Overall study results and limits: Earlier findings revealed that most TCR beta V segments proved productive either about 87% or about 30% of the time. Researchers counted around 160 TCR beta chains as cytomegalovirus-associated.

This CDR3 is built from 15 residues. The germline gives CDR1 SNHLY, CDR2 FYNNEI. J gave up 8 bases and V 0 bases, and 5 bases lay outside the gene matches. Primers for the PCR totalled 60 Vbeta and 13 Jbeta. Here immunoSEQ multiplex PCR was the method, and the copy in TCRdb shows in-frame clones only, minus some. In the table there are 92,000 or so clones, approximately 64% of which are singletons. A few counts support this clone. No antigen is known for it. This TCR was sampled from a woman aged 45-60 years in good health and CMV-seropositive. V and J are TRBV2 and TRBJ1-4; TRBD1 matches at 8 bases. Material: PBMCs. This chain's CDR3 is CASSEATGVGEKLFF. The CDR3 bases are TGTGCCAGCAGTGAAGCGACAGGGGTAGGCGAAAAACTGTTTTTT.